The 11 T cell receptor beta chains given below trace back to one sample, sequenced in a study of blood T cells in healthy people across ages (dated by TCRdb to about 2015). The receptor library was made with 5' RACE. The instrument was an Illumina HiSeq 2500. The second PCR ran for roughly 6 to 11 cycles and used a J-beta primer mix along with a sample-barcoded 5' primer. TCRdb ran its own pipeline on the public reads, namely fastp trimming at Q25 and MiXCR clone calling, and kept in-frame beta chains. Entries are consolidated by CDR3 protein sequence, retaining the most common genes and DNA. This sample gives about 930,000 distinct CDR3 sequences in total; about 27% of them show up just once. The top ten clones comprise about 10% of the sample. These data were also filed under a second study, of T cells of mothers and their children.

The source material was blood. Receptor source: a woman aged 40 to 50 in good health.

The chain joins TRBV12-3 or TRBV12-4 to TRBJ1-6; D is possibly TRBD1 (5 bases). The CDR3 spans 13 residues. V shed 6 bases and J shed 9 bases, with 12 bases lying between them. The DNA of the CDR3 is TGTGCCAGCAGGGAGGGGCTGGGTTCACCCCTCCACTTT. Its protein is CASREGLGSPLHF.

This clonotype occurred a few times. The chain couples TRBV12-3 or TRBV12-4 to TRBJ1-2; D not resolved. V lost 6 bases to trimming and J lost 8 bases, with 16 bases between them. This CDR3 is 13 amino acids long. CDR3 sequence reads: CASRPQRIGGYTF. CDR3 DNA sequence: TGTGCCAGCAGACCGCAGAGGATAGGAGGCTACACCTTC.

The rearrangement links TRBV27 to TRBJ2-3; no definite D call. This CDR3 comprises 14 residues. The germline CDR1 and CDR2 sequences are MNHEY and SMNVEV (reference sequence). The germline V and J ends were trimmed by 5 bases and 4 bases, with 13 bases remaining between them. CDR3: CASSPGQISDTQYF. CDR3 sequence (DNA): TGTGCCAGCAGTCCGGGCCAAATTTCAGATACGCAGTATTTT.

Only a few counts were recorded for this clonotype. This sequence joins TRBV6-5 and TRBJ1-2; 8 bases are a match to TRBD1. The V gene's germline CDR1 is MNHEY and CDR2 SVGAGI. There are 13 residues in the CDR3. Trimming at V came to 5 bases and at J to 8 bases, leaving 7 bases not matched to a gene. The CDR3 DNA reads TGTGCCAGCAGTCTTGACAGGGGCTGGGGCTACACCTTC. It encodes CASSLDRGWGYTF.

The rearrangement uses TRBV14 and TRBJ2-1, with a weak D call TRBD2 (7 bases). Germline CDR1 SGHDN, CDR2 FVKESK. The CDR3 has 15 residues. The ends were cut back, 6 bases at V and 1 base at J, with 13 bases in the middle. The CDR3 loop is CASRSRGASYNEQFF. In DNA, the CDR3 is TGTGCCAGCAGGTCTCGGGGGGCATCCTACAATGAGCAGTTCTTC.

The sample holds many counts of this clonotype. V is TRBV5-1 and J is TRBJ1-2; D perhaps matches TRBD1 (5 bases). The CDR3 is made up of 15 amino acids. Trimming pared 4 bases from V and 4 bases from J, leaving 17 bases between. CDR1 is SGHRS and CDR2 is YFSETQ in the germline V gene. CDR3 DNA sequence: TGCGCCAGCAGCGCCGCGCCGGGGGTTTTCTATGGCTACACCTTC. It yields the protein CASSAAPGVFYGYTF. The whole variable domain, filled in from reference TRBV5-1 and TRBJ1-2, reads KAGVTQTPRYLIKTRGQQVTLSCSPISGHRSVSWYQQTPGQGLQFLFEYFSETQRNKGNFPGRFSGRQFSNSRSEMNVSTLELGDSALYLCASSAAPGVFYGYTFGSGTRLTVV.

The CDR3 sequence is CASSPGTVSGAFQETQYF. DNA of the CDR3: TGTGCCAGTAGTCCTGGAACCGTTAGCGGGGCGTTTCAAGAGACCCAGTACTTC. This rearrangement joins TRBV19 to TRBJ2-5; 8 bases are a match to TRBD2. Germline V gives CDR1 LNHDA, CDR2 SQIVND (reference sequence). J gave up 2 bases and V 5 bases, and 16 bases lay outside the gene matches. The CDR3 is made up of 18 amino acids.

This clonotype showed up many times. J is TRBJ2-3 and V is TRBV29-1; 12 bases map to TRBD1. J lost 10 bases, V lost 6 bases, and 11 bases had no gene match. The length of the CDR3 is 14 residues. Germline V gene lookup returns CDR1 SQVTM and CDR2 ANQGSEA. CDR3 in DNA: TGCAGCGTCGTCCGGGACAGGGGGCGCGTGGCGCAGTATTTT. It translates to CSVVRDRGRVAQYF.

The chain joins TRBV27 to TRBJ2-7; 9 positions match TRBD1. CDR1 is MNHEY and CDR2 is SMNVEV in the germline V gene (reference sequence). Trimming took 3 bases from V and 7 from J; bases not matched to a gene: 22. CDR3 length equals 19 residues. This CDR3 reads CASSLSPGQGGGPTGEQYF. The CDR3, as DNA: TGTGCCAGCAGTTTGTCACCGGGACAGGGAGGAGGGCCTACTGGGGAGCAGTACTTC.

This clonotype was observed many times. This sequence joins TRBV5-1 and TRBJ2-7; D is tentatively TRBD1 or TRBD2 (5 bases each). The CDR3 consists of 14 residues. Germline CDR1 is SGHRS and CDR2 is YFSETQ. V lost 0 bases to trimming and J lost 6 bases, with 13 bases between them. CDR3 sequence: CASSLEQGRFEQYF. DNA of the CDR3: TGCGCCAGCAGCTTGGAGCAGGGACGGTTCGAGCAGTACTTC.

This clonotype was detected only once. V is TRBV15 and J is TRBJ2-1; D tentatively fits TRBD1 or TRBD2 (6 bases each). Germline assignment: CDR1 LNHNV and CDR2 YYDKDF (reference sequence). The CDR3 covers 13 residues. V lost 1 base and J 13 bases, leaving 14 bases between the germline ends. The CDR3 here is CATSRAGAETQFF. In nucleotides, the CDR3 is TGTGCCACCAGCAGAGCGGGGGCGGAGACCCAGTTCTTC.